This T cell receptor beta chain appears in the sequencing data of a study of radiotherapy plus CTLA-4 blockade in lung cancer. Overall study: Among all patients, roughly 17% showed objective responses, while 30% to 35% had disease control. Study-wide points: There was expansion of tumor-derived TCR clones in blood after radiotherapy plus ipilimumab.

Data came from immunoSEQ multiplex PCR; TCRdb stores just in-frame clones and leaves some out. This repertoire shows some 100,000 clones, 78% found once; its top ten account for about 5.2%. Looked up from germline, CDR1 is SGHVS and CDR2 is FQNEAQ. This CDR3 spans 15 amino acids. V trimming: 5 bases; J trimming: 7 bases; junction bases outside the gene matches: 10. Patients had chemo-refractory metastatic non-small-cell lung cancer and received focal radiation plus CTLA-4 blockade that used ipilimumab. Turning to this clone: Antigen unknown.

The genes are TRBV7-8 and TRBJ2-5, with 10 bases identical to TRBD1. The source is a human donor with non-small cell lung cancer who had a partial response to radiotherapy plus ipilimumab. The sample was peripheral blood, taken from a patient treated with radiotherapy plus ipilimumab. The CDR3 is CASSVSGQGQGTQYF. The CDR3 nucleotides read TGTGCCAGCAGCGTCTCGGGACAGGGGCAGGGGACCCAGTACTTC.